This entry features one T cell receptor beta chain sequence. The data were obtained in a study of blood T cell repertoires in COVID-19. Study details: Researchers got acute and convalescent COVID-19 samples from the United States, Italy and Spain. T cells, B-cell-depleted T cells, or PBMCs provided the cDNA or gDNA that served as material.

Sequenced by immunoSEQ multiplex PCR; TCRdb stores in-frame clones only, minus some. The data contain 50,000 to 80,000 clones, more than 75% of them seen just once; the ten biggest clones take up approximately 15%. Seattle patients were enrolled during active infection and followed longitudinally. The ends were cut back, 4 bases at V and 11 bases at J, with 17 bases in the middle. CDR3 length equals 13 residues. Germline lookup yields CDR1 PRHDT and CDR2 FYEKMQ (reference sequence). The clonotype was recovered from a man in his sixties with COVID-19, enrolled during active disease. The sample consisted of peripheral blood. The chain recombines TRBV13 with TRBJ1-2; weak D call: TRBD1 (6 bases). For the CDR3, the DNA is TGTGCCAGCAGCTCAGGACAGAGACCATCGTACACCTTC. Translated: CASSSGQRPSYTF.